Sequencing of this T cell receptor beta chain was carried out in a study of somatic mutations in cytotoxic T cells in rheumatoid arthritis. Study at large: Blood from the patient (approximately 30 ml EDTA) was drawn right after diagnosis, pretreatment.

The J segment lost 7 bases and the V segment lost 4 bases, leaving 10 bases of the junction unmatched. CDR1 is SGDLS, CDR2 YYNGEE, per germline. The CDR3 consists of 15 residues. Study-wide points: Measured CD8+ T-cell clonality, a value compared between rheumatoid arthritis patients and age-matched healthy controls, did not differ significantly. The study found CD8+ clonality increased with age in rheumatoid arthritis patients, not healthy controls. Of around 60 patients, 7 to 9 had a largest CD8+ clone that exceeded 20% of CD8+ cells.

Some clones are missing from TCRdb's copy, which holds only in-frame ones; the method was immunoSEQ multiplex PCR. The data contain around 20,000 clones, over 75% of them seen just once; the ten biggest clones take up over 12%. A note on this clone: Its target is not known.

J is TRBJ2-1 and V is TRBV9; 8 bases align to TRBD2. This receptor was obtained from an adult with rheumatoid arthritis. Input material: CD8+ T cells sorted from blood. This CDR3 is CASSPSGGGGNEQFF. The CDR3 DNA sequence: TGTGCCAGCAGCCCCTCGGGGGGGGGTGGGAATGAGCAGTTCTTC.